The sequence of this T cell receptor beta chain was determined in a study of regulatory T cells in long-lasting Graves disease. For the study at large: The study counted Graves' disease as persistent given over 5 years of antithyroid drugs and positive TSH receptor antibodies. Study-wide points: Persistent patients shared more public clonotypes (over 2,500) than new patients (about 930). Lower TCR diversity was seen in persistent Graves' patients than in newly diagnosed ones.

Through Arm-PCR of CDR3 regions and iRepertoire HTBI primers, TCR beta libraries were built. TCRdb recomputed calls from the multiplex PCR reads with MiXCR, one row per CDR3 protein. The table records about 400,000 distinct CDR3 sequences, under 25% of them present only once. Per germline, CDR1 SEHNR and CDR2 FQNEAQ (reference sequence). This CDR3 is 15 amino acids long. The V end lost 1 base, the J end lost 7 bases, and 14 bases lay between the germline ends. This clonotype was observed a few times. Its antigen is unknown. Time point denoted: persistent/refractory GD, antithyroid drugs over 5 years with positive TRAb. Preparation of the TCR library used RNA extracted from PBMCs. In Xi'an, China, an endocrinology department was the source of patients.

The sequences come from peripheral blood mononuclear cells (PBMCs), collected when the disease was refractory, from a patient treated with antithyroid drugs. The sequence derives from a female donor with Graves disease. The chain recombines TRBV7-9 with TRBJ2-4, with a tentative D call TRBD1 (6 bases). Here the CDR3 reads CASSLGGGTGNIQYF. As DNA, the CDR3 is TGTGCCAGCAGCTTAGGAGGGGGTACAGGGAACATTCAGTACTTC.